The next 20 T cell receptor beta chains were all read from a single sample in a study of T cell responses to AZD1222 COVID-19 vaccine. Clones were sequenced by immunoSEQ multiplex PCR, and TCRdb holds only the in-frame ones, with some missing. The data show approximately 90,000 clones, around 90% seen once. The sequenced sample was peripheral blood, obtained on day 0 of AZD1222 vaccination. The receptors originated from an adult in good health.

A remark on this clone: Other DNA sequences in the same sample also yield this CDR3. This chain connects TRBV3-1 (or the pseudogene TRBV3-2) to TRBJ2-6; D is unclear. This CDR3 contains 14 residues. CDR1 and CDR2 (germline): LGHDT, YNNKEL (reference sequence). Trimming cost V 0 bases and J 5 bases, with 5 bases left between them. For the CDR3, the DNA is TGTGCCAGCAGCCAAGAAGGAAGGGCCAACGTCCTGACTTTC. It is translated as CASSQEGRANVLTF.

The CDR3: CASSLGTLARDTQYF. CDR3 coding DNA: TGCGCCAGCAGCTTGGGTACTCTCGCGAGAGATACGCAGTATTTT. This sequence joins TRBV5-1 and TRBJ2-3; D not resolved. Germline lookup yields CDR1 SGHRS and CDR2 YFSETQ. Between the trimmed V and J ends, which lost 0 bases and 5 bases, there was a span of 13 bases. The CDR3 sequence is 15 residues long.

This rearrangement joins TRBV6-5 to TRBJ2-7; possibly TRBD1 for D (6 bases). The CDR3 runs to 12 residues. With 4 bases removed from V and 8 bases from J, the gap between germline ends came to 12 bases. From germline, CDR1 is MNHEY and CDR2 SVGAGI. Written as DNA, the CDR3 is TGTGCCAGCAGTTTAGACAGGTCGCAGCAGTACTTC. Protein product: CASSLDRSQQYF.

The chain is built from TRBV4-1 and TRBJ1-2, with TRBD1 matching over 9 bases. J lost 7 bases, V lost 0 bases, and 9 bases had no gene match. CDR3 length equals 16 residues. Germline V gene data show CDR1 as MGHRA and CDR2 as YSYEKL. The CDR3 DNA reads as TGCGCCAGCAGCCAAGATCAGTTGGACAGGGGAGTTGGCTACACCTTC. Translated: CASSQDQLDRGVGYTF.

As DNA, the CDR3 is TGCGCCAGCAGCCAAGAAGGCGGGTCCTACGAGCAGTACTTC. As protein: CASSQEGGSYEQYF. The chain is built from TRBV4-1 and TRBJ2-7, with a tentative D call TRBD2 (5 bases). Trimming removed 0 bases at V and 1 base at J, with 7 bases between. The CDR3 is 14 residues long. CDR1 and CDR2 from the germline V gene are MGHRA and YSYEKL.

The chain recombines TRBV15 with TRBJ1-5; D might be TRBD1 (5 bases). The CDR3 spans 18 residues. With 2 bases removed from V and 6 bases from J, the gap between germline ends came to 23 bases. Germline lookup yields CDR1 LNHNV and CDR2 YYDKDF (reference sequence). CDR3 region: CATSRNARETDSGQPQHF. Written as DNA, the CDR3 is TGTGCCACCAGCAGAAATGCCAGGGAAACGGACTCGGGTCAGCCCCAGCATTTT.

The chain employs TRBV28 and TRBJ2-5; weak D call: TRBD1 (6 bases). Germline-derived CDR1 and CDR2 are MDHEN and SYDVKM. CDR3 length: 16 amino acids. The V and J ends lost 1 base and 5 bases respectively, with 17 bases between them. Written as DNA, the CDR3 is TGTGCCAGCAGTTTATTCTGGCAGGGGATTAGGGAGACCCAGTACTTC. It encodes CASSLFWQGIRETQYF.

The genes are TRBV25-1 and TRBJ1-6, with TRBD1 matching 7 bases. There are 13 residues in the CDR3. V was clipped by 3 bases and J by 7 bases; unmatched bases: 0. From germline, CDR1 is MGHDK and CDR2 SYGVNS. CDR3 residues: CASSETGNSPLHF. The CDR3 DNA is TGTGCCAGCAGTGAGACAGGGAATTCACCCCTCCACTTT.

The CDR3 loop is CASSLGGVGYTF. The DNA of the CDR3 is TGTGCCAGCAGCTTAGGTGGGGTAGGCTACACCTTC. V gene TRBV13 combines with J gene TRBJ1-2; D gene unclear. The CDR3 spans 12 residues. Trimming removed 0 bases at V and 8 bases at J, with 7 bases between. Germline assignment: CDR1 PRHDT and CDR2 FYEKMQ (reference sequence).

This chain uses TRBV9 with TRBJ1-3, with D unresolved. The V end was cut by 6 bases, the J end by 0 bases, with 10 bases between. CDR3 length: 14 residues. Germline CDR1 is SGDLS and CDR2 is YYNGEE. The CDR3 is CASTRGSSGNTIYF. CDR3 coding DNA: TGTGCCAGCACCCGTGGGAGCTCTGGAAACACCATATATTTT.

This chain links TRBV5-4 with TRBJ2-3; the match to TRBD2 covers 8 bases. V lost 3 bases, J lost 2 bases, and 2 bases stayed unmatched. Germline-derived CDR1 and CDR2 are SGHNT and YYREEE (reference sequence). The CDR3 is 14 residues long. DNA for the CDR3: TGTGCCAGCAGCTCTAGCGGGTTCACAGATACGCAGTATTTT. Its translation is CASSSSGFTDTQYF.

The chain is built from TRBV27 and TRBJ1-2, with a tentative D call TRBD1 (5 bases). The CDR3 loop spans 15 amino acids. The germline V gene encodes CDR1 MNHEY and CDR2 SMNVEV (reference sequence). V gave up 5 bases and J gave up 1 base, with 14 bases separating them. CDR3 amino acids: CASSPQGPINYGYTF. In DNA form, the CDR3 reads TGTGCCAGCAGTCCCCAGGGACCGATTAACTATGGCTACACCTTC.

CDR3 nucleotides: TGTGCCAGCAGCTTAGGTAGCACCCCAGAGACCCAGTACTTC. It encodes CASSLGSTPETQYF. The gene calls are TRBV7-2 and TRBJ2-5; no clear D gene. Trimming shortened V by 1 base and J by 4 bases, and 10 bases separated the two germline ends. Germline-derived CDR1 and CDR2 are SGHTA and FQGNSA. The CDR3 is made up of 14 amino acids.

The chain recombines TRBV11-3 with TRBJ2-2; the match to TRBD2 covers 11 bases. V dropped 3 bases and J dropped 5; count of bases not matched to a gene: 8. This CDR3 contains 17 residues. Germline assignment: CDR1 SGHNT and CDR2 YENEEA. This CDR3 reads CASSFRGTSGVTGELFF. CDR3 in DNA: TGTGCCAGCAGCTTCAGGGGGACTAGCGGAGTAACCGGGGAGCTGTTTTTT.

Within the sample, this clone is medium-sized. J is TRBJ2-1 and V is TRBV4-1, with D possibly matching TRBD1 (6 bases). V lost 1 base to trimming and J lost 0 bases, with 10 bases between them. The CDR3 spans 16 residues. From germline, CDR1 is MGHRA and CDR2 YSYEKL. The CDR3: CASSQAEGGSYNEQFF. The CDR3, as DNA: TGCGCCAGCAGCCAAGCCGAAGGGGGCTCCTACAATGAGCAGTTCTTC.

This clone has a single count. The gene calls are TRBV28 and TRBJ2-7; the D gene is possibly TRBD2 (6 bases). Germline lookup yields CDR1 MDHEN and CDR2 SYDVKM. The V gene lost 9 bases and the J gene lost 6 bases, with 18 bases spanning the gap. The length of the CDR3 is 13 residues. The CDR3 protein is CASLEGRVGEQYF. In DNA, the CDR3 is TGTGCCAGTTTGGAGGGCAGGGTGGGCGAGCAGTACTTC.

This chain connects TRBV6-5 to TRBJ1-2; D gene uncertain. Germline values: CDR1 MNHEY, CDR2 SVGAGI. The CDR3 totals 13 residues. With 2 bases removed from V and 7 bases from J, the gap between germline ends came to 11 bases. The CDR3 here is CASSYSTGFGYTF. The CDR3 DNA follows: TGTGCCAGCAGTTACAGTACCGGGTTTGGCTACACCTTC.

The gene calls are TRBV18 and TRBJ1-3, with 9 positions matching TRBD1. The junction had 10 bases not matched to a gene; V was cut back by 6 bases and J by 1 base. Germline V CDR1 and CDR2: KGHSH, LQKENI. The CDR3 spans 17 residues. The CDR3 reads CASSPGTGLLSGNTIYF. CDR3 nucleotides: TGTGCCAGCTCTCCCGGGACAGGGCTTCTTTCTGGAAACACCATATATTTT.

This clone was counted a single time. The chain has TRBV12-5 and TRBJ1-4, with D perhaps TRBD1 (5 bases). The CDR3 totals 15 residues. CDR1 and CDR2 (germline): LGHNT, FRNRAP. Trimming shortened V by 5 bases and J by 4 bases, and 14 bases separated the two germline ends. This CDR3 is CASGRRGEINEKLFF. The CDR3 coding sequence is TGTGCTAGTGGTCGCCGAGGGGAGATTAATGAAAAACTGTTTTTT.

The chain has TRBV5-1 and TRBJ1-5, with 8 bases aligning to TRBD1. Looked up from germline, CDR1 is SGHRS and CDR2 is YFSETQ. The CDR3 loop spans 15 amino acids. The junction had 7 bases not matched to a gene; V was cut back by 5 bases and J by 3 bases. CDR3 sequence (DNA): TGCGCCAGCAGTATCGACAGGGGAAACAATCAGCCCCAGCATTTT. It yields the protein CASSIDRGNNQPQHF.